The source of this T cell receptor (beta chain) is a study of cytomegalovirus exposure and HLA in healthy donors. The V gene lost 3 bases and the J gene lost 0 bases, with 8 bases spanning the gap. This CDR3 contains 14 residues. Germline V lookup: CDR1 ENHRY, CDR2 SYGVKD. Regarding the study as a whole: The study put under 200 TCR beta chains on its list as cytomegalovirus-associated.

PCR employed 60 Vbeta and 13 Jbeta primers. Method: immunoSEQ multiplex PCR; TCRdb's copy keeps in-frame clones and lacks some. The sample has about 140,000 clones; roughly 72% are singletons. The table lists this clone with a few counts. Its antigen remains unidentified. The sample taken for sequencing was PBMCs. This sequence joins TRBV10-3 and TRBJ1-2; D unresolved. This receptor was obtained from a man aged 35-49 years in good health and CMV-seronegative. The CDR3 DNA reads as TGTGCCATCAGTGACGGTACAGCTAACTATGGCTACACCTTC. It translates to CAISDGTANYGYTF.